The rows below give T cell receptor beta chains drawn from one sample of a study of blood T cell repertoires in COVID-19. TCRdb keeps only in-frame clones here, not all; method: immunoSEQ multiplex PCR. The sample has tens of thousands of clones; around 80% are singletons. The sequencing sample was made of peripheral blood. The receptors were sampled from a man between 60 and 70 years old with active or convalescent COVID-19. Both conserved end residues are part of each CDR3. Each record gives: J gene, V gene, clone size, D gene, CDR3 protein, CDR3 DNA. A D gene is named only where the DNA matches it firmly. Some rows have no size entry. The others give once, few or many, or a class for an expanded clone.

j_gene: TRBJ1-5
v_gene: TRBV2
abundance: -
d_gene: -
CDR3aa: CASSLESNQPQHF
CDR3nt: TGTGCCAGCAGCCTCGAGAGCAATCAGCCCCAGCATTTT

j_gene: TRBJ1-6
v_gene: TRBV5-1
abundance: -
d_gene: -
CDR3aa: CASSLLLPGNGSPLHF
CDR3nt: TGCGCCAGCAGCTTACTCCTACCCGGTAACGGTTCACCCCTCCACTTT

j_gene: TRBJ2-3
v_gene: TRBV12-3/TRBV12-4
abundance: many
d_gene: -
CDR3aa: CASSALSTDTQYF
CDR3nt: TGTGCCAGCAGTGCGCTCAGCACAGATACGCAGTATTTT

j_gene: TRBJ1-1
v_gene: TRBV18
abundance: -
d_gene: -
CDR3aa: CASSPPSSDTEAFF
CDR3nt: TGTGCCAGCTCACCACCGAGTTCCGACACTGAAGCTTTCTTT

j_gene: TRBJ2-1
v_gene: TRBV25-1
abundance: -
d_gene: -
CDR3aa: CASSEYAGINEQFF
CDR3nt: TGTGCCAGCAGTGAATACGCGGGGATCAATGAGCAGTTCTTC

j_gene: TRBJ1-5
v_gene: TRBV29-1
abundance: -
d_gene: -
CDR3aa: CSVTLGNQPQHF
CDR3nt: TGCAGCGTGACTTTGGGCAATCAGCCCCAGCATTTT

j_gene: TRBJ2-1
v_gene: TRBV7-3
abundance: many
d_gene: TRBD2
CDR3aa: CASSGPGGEQFF
CDR3nt: TGTGCCAGCAGCGGACCGGGAGGTGAGCAGTTCTTC

j_gene: TRBJ1-1
v_gene: TRBV11-2
abundance: few
d_gene: TRBD1
CDR3aa: CASITRGLGTEAFF
CDR3nt: TGTGCCAGCATCACTAGGGGGCTGGGCACTGAAGCTTTCTTT

j_gene: TRBJ1-4
v_gene: TRBV4-1
abundance: -
d_gene: -
CDR3aa: CASSQGQGTTNEKLFF
CDR3nt: TGCGCCAGCAGCCAAGGCCAGGGGACAACTAATGAAAAACTGTTTTTT

j_gene: TRBJ2-6
v_gene: TRBV5-1
abundance: -
d_gene: TRBD1
CDR3aa: CASSAHRDSLSGANVLTF
CDR3nt: TGCGCCAGCAGCGCTCACCGGGACAGTCTCTCTGGGGCCAACGTCCTGACTTTC

j_gene: TRBJ1-6
v_gene: TRBV3-1/TRBV3-2
abundance: -
d_gene: -
CDR3aa: CASSQGTSYNSPLHF
CDR3nt: TGTGCCAGCAGCCAAGGGACTTCCTATAATTCACCCCTCCACTTT

j_gene: TRBJ1-6
v_gene: TRBV30
abundance: -
d_gene: TRBD1
CDR3aa: CAWSDRQGNSPLHF
CDR3nt: TGTGCCTGGAGTGATAGACAGGGAAATTCACCCCTCCACTTT

j_gene: TRBJ2-5
v_gene: TRBV5-1
abundance: -
d_gene: -
CDR3aa: CASSLRTNQETQYF
CDR3nt: TGCGCCAGCAGCTTGAGGACTAACCAAGAGACCCAGTACTTC

j_gene: TRBJ2-7
v_gene: TRBV28
abundance: -
d_gene: -
CDR3aa: CASSLLRLPEEQYF
CDR3nt: TGTGCCAGCAGTTTACTCAGACTACCGGAAGAGCAGTACTTC

j_gene: TRBJ2-5
v_gene: TRBV7-9
abundance: -
d_gene: -
CDR3aa: CASRRDLRETQYF
CDR3nt: TGTGCCAGCAGACGAGATTTGCGGGAGACCCAGTACTTC